This TCR beta chain was sequenced in a study of cytomegalovirus exposure and HLA in healthy donors. Whole-study findings and limits: A missense variant in DCLRE1C was later tied to TCR beta V- and J-gene trimming.

For this clone: The target antigen is unknown.

PCR amplification relied on 60 Vbeta primers (plus 13 Jbeta primers). Profiling relied on immunoSEQ multiplex PCR, and the TCRdb table lists in-frame clones only, not all of them. The data contain approximately 97,000 clones, about 62% of them singletons. This TCR was sampled from a human donor in good health. Sequencing was carried out using PBMCs.

The CDR3 DNA sequence: TGTGCCAGCAGCCAACCGGGGGGGAGAGGCAATGAGCAGTTCTTC. Its translation: CASSQPGGRGNEQFF. The rearrangement uses TRBV7-9 and TRBJ2-1; 8 nucleotides line up with TRBD2. The germline gives CDR1 SEHNR, CDR2 FQNEAQ (reference sequence). With 5 bases clipped from V and 6 bases from J, the junction kept 9 bases outside the gene matches. The CDR3 runs 15 residues. The whole variable domain, filled in from reference TRBV7-9 and TRBJ2-1, reads DTGVSQNPRHKITKRGQNVTFRCDPISEHNRLYWYRQTLGQGPEFLTYFQNEAQLEKSRLLSDRFSAERPKGSFSTLEIQRTEQGDSAMYLCASSQPGGRGNEQFFGPGTRLTVL.